This T cell receptor (beta chain) was obtained from a study of CD8 T cells in Susac syndrome. RNA was extracted with the RNeasy kit, and a quantity of about 0.45 to 1 ug was reverse transcribed using random hexamers. It was immunoSEQ multiplex PCR that amplified TCR beta CDR3 across 54 Vbeta and 13 Jbeta. TCRdb independently ran MiXCR on the immunoSEQ multiplex PCR reads; one entry per CDR3 protein. The table has 170,000 or so distinct CDR3 sequences, 85% to 95% seen once. The multiple sclerosis controls were treatment-naive patients with relapsing-remitting disease that was stable or active. TEMRA cells underwent FACS enrichment and CD8+ and CD4+ T cells underwent negative isolation. With 7 bases removed from V and 13 bases from J, the gap between germline ends came to 14 bases. This CDR3 contains 12 residues. The V gene's germline CDR1 is SNHLY and CDR2 FYNNEI.

The source material was CD8+ T cells from PBMCs. The clonotype was recovered from a human donor with multiple sclerosis. The chain links TRBV2 to TRBJ1-6; unclear D gene. CDR3 residues: CASTESLYPLHF. DNA of the CDR3: TGTGCCAGCACCGAATCTTTATATCCCCTCCACTTT.